This T cell receptor (beta chain) was obtained from a study of shared clonotypes between healthy human individuals. Germline V gene data show CDR1 as MDHEN and CDR2 as SYDVKM. CDR3 length: 17 residues. The J segment lost 0 bases and the V segment lost 6 bases, leaving 11 bases of the junction unmatched. The study ran the assay at deep level. TCRdb keeps only in-frame clones here, not all; method: immunoSEQ multiplex PCR. Found here are about 1.1 million clones, approximately 78% of them singletons; the top ten hold 0.55% to 0.7%. This TCR derives from a man in his late teens or twenties in good health. Some clones in this sample may be carry-over from other donors' samples. Sequenced: memory CD4+ T cells from PBMCs. Subset noted: CD45RA-negative fraction. V usage is TRBV28 and J usage is TRBJ1-5; 7 nucleotides align to TRBD1. CDR3 amino acids: CASRGAQGVYSNQPQHF. The CDR3 bases are TGTGCCAGCAGGGGGGCGCAGGGGGTTTATAGCAATCAGCCCCAGCATTTT.